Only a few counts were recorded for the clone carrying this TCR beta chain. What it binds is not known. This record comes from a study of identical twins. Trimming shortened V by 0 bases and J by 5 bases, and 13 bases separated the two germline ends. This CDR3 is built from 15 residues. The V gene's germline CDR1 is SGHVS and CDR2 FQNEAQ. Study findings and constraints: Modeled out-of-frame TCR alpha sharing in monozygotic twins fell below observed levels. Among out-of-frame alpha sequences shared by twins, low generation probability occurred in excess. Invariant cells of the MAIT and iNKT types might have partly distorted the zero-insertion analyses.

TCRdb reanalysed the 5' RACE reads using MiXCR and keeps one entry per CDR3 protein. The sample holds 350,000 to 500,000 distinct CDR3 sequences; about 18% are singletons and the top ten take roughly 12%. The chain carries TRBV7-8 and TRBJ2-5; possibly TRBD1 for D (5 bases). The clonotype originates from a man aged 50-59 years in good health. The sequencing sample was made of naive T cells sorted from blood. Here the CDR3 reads CASSLAVGQWETQYF. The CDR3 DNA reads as TGTGCCAGCAGCTTAGCGGTGGGGCAGTGGGAGACCCAGTACTTC.